This T cell receptor (beta chain) was identified during a study of blood T cell repertoires in COVID-19. Across the whole study: The origin of the acute and convalescent COVID-19 samples was the United States, Italy and Spain.

Participant age was about 18 to 89 years, and participants resided in approximately 24 US areas. The germline CDR1 and CDR2 sequences are SEHNR and FQNEAQ (reference sequence). V was trimmed by 8 bases and J by 3 bases, leaving 19 bases between them. The CDR3 length is 15 residues. Authors' processing steps: Reference gene primer amplification gave estimated nucleated cell counts. Generated by immunoSEQ multiplex PCR, the TCRdb table keeps only in-frame clones and is missing some. That table is the source of V, J and clone size, and D and trimming were worked out from the DNA. The sample has 300,000 to 350,000 clones; 87% are singletons.

The clonotype was recovered from a woman aged 18-29 years who had recovered from COVID-19. The V and J genes are TRBV7-9 and TRBJ1-1; D ambiguous. The sample comprised PBMCs or T cells enriched from blood (not recorded which). Here the CDR3 reads CASEFDPSGDTEAFF. For the CDR3, the DNA is TGTGCCAGCGAATTCGACCCTTCCGGGGACACTGAAGCTTTCTTT.